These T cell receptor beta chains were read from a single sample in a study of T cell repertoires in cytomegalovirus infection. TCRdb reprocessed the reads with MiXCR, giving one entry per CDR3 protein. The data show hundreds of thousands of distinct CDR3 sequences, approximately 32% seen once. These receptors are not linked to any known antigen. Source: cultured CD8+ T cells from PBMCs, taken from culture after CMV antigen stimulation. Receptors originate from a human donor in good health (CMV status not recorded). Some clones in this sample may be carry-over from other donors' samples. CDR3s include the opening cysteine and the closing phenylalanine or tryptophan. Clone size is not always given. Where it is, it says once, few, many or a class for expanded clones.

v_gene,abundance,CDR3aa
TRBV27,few,CASSFRAVPQGESEKLFF
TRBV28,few,CASSLVASGDKAKNIQYF
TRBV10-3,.,CATDRSSNYGYTF
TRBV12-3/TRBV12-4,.,CASSLGPVGRRDSGGFNYGYTF
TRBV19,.,CASSMVSNYGYTF
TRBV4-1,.,CASSQENPQIPFYSNQPQHF
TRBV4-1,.,CASSPTGVDYGYTF
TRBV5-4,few,CASSLGGAGTSGGLSYEQYF
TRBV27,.,CASSSLTAMNTEAFF
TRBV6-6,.,CASSPLGTEHTDTQYF
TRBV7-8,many,CASSLATGSYGYTF
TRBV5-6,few,CASSLSRELDLYQETQYF
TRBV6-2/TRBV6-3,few,CASSEGLYTDTQYF
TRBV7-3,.,CASSPTEGATNEKLFF
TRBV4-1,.,CASSQVPGLAGGLASAGELFF
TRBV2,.,CASREDRSDLNEQFF
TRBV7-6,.,CASSLAGLAVLGGPDEQFF
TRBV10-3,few,CAISPTRNTEAFF
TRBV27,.,CASSLSSGPGELFF
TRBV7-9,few,CASNARRGTGGTDTQYF
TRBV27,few,CANPRGQGHSGANVLTF
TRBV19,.,CASSIGGSGGHNEQFF
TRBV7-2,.,CASNLSKTDTQYF
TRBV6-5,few,CASSYLKGAGETQYF
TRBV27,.,CASSWTGKLPNQPQHF
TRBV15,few,CATSYSLNTEAFF
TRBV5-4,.,CASSWRGDGRETQYF
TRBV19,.,CASSEQGEAAFF
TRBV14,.,CASSQTETGGFDSPLHF
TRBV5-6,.,CASSLERTPNNYDEQFF
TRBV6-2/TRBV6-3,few,CASSYPTPRTNNEQFF
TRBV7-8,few,CASRGLAGFTDTQYF
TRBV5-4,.,CASRPGGDHEQFF
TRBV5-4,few,CASTGQGAVRQFF
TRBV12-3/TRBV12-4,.,CASSFTVPYYEQYF
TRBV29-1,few,CSVEVGAGSGYTF
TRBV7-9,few,CASRRQGGRETQYF
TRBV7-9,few,CASSLPPASGGRKETQYF
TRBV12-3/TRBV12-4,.,CASSLDRGFVTQYF
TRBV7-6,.,CASSLTQSGAKNIQYF
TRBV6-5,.,CASSYPTSGGAYQETQYF
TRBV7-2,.,CASSSRDRDNTEAFF
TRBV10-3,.,CAISESPAYEQYF
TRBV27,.,CASSPRRGDQPQHF
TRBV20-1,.,CSALARGTAHLNTEAFF
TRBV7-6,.,CASSAGGGYQETQYF
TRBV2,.,CASSPPWGHRNTEAFF
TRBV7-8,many,CASSLHPDYTEAFF
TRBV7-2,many,CASSSWTDMNTEAFF
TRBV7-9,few,CASSTPSTSGDLNEQFF